The 29 T cell receptor beta chains below come from one sample, sequenced in a study of blood T cell repertoires in COVID-19. Sequencing was performed with immunoSEQ multiplex PCR; in TCRdb, only in-frame clones are kept and a portion is missing. The sample records 150,000 to 200,000 clones, roughly 76% being singletons. The sequenced material came from peripheral blood. These receptors were taken from a woman aged 80 or over with COVID-19, enrolled during active disease.

The chain has TRBV5-6 and TRBJ1-6, with TRBD1 matching 11 bases. The CDR3 loop spans 16 amino acids. V lost 6 bases and J lost 2; bases outside the gene matches: 4. Germline V gives CDR1 SGHDT, CDR2 YYEEEE. The CDR3 DNA follows: TGTGCCAGCACCACGGGACAGGGGGCCTATAATTCACCCCTCCACTTT. It encodes CASTTGQGAYNSPLHF.

This sequence joins TRBV6-5 and TRBJ1-5, with a weak D call TRBD1 (6 bases). With 8 bases removed from V and 3 bases from J, the gap between germline ends came to 14 bases. The CDR3 is made up of 14 amino acids. CDR1 is MNHEY and CDR2 is SVGAGI in the germline V gene. In DNA form, the CDR3 reads TGTGCCAGCCTTCGGGGGGACATCAATCAGCCCCAGCATTTT. This encodes CASLRGDINQPQHF.

This chain uses TRBV30 with TRBJ1-5, with 7 bases fitting TRBD1. V gave up 3 bases and J gave up 4 bases; unmatched junction bases: 12. CDR1 is GTSNPN and CDR2 is SVGIG in the germline V gene (reference sequence). This CDR3 is 16 amino acids long. CDR3 protein: CAWSGAGGYFNQPQHF. The CDR3 nucleotides are TGTGCCTGGAGCGGTGCAGGGGGATACTTTAATCAGCCCCAGCATTTT.

As DNA, the CDR3 is TGTGCCAGTACTGGGCTGACAGGCTATCGCGAAAAACTGTTTTTT. Translation gives CASTGLTGYREKLFF. This chain uses TRBV19 with TRBJ1-4; TRBD1 might be the D (6 bases). Deletions cut 7 bases from V and 8 bases from J, with 20 bases between. Germline V gene data show CDR1 as LNHDA and CDR2 as SQIVND (reference sequence). The CDR3 contains 15 residues.

This clone has only one observation. The CDR3 nucleotides read TGCGCCAGCAGCACGGCGGGAGACAATGAGCAGTTCTTC. Translated: CASSTAGDNEQFF. This sequence joins TRBV4-1 and TRBJ2-1; 7 bases are shared with TRBD2. The germline gives CDR1 MGHRA, CDR2 YSYEKL. Trimming at V came to 5 bases and at J to 5 bases, leaving 3 bases not matched to a gene. The CDR3 length is 13 residues.

This clone was found once. CDR3 sequence reads: CASSRMDSLEQFF. The CDR3 coding sequence is TGTGCCAGCAGCAGAATGGACAGCCTAGAGCAGTTCTTC. The rearrangement joins TRBV2 to TRBJ2-1; possibly TRBD1 for D (6 bases). The CDR3 is 13 amino acids. Per the germline V gene, CDR1 is SNHLY and CDR2 is FYNNEI. With 6 bases removed from V and 10 bases from J, the gap between germline ends came to 16 bases.

The chain uses TRBV6-6 and TRBJ1-4, with 9 bases fitting TRBD1. The CDR3 is made up of 16 amino acids. From germline, CDR1 is MNHNY and CDR2 SVGAGI (reference sequence). J was trimmed by 4 bases and V by 3 bases; bases with no gene match: 6. The CDR3 nucleotides read TGTGCCAGCAGTTATCCGAGACAGGGGGGTAATGAAAAACTGTTTTTT. It specifies CASSYPRQGGNEKLFF.

The chain joins TRBV3-1 (or the pseudogene TRBV3-2) to TRBJ2-7; TRBD2 aligns across 9 bases. The V and J ends lost 6 bases and 0 bases, in that order; junction bases with no gene match: 6. CDR1 is LGHDT and CDR2 is YNNKEL in the germline V gene (reference sequence). The CDR3 runs to 15 residues. The CDR3 DNA reads TGTGCCAGCAGGTTAGCGGGAGTTCCCTCCTACGAGCAGTACTTC. It yields the protein CASRLAGVPSYEQYF.

The chain recombines TRBV24-1 with TRBJ2-1, with 8 bases aligning to TRBD2. The CDR3 contains 18 residues. V gave up 5 bases and J gave up 0 bases; unmatched junction bases: 11. Germline CDR1 reads KGHDR; CDR2 reads SFDVKD. The CDR3 is CATSGGRLAGTSYNEQFF. In DNA form, the CDR3 reads TGTGCCACCAGTGGAGGACGCCTAGCGGGCACCTCCTACAATGAGCAGTTCTTC.

The chain joins TRBV19 to TRBJ2-2; unclear D gene. V was shortened by 5 bases and J by 5 bases, with 18 bases between the two germline ends. This CDR3 comprises 16 residues. CDR1 is LNHDA and CDR2 is SQIVND in the germline V gene (reference sequence). The CDR3 DNA is TGTGCCAGTAGTGCCCTCGGTAGACTGATTACCGGGGAGCTGTTTTTT. Encoded protein: CASSALGRLITGELFF.

The chain combines TRBV10-3 with TRBJ2-7, with 8 positions matching TRBD1. The CDR3 has 14 amino acids. Germline V lookup: CDR1 ENHRY, CDR2 SYGVKD. The V and J ends lost 6 bases and 3 bases, in that order; junction bases with no gene match: 7. The CDR3 here is CAIRVGTGNYEQYF. CDR3 in DNA: TGTGCCATCAGAGTTGGGACAGGTAACTACGAGCAGTACTTC.

The rearrangement links TRBV5-8 to TRBJ1-4; tentative D call: TRBD1 (5 bases). Trimming took off 0 bases at V and 4 bases at J, with 7 bases between the two ends. Germline loops: CDR1 SGHTS, CDR2 YDEGEE. The CDR3 consists of 14 residues. This CDR3 is CASSLVDNNEKLFF. The CDR3, as DNA: TGTGCCAGCAGCTTGGTGGACAATAATGAAAAACTGTTTTTT.

The chain uses TRBV4-1 and TRBJ2-6; D is perhaps TRBD2 (6 bases). CDR1 MGHRA and CDR2 YSYEKL come from the germline V gene. The CDR3 sequence is 17 residues long. Deletions cut 3 bases from V and 4 bases from J, with 16 bases between. The chain's CDR3 is CASSHLLGGSGANVLTF. The CDR3 DNA is TGCGCCAGCAGCCACCTCTTGGGGGGTTCCGGGGCCAACGTCCTGACTTTC.

The V and J genes are TRBV6-6 and TRBJ2-7; D may be TRBD1 (5 bases). V gave up 1 base and J gave up 7 bases, with 17 bases separating them. In germline, CDR1 is MNHNY, CDR2 SVGAGI (reference sequence). This CDR3 comprises 15 residues. The CDR3 bases are TGTGCCAGCAGTTACTTTTCAGGGCCACCGGGTGAGCAGTACTTC. Amino acid sequence: CASSYFSGPPGEQYF.

The rearrangement links TRBV6-5 to TRBJ2-7; TRBD2 might be the D (7 bases). CDR3 length: 15 residues. Germline assignment: CDR1 MNHEY and CDR2 SVGAGI. Trimming left V 10 bases short and J 5 bases short, with 24 bases between. The CDR3, as DNA: TGTGCCATCGGGGGGCCTCTGGAGATACGCGACGAGCAGTACTTC. Its protein product is CAIGGPLEIRDEQYF.

The sample holds a few counts of this clone. V usage is TRBV7-9 and J usage is TRBJ1-1; 7 bases are shared with TRBD1. The germline V gene has CDR1 SEHNR and CDR2 FQNEAQ (reference sequence). The trim removed 6 bases at V and 1 base at J, leaving 8 bases unmatched. There are 15 residues in the CDR3. In DNA, the CDR3 is TGTGCCAGCAGACTAACAGGGGCTTCGAACACTGAAGCTTTCTTT. Translation: CASRLTGASNTEAFF.

This clone was observed a handful of times. The rearrangement links TRBV28 to TRBJ2-7; D remains ambiguous. Trimming left V 1 base short and J 2 bases short, with 15 bases between. Germline CDR1 and CDR2: MDHEN and SYDVKM. The CDR3 loop spans 16 amino acids. The CDR3 is CASSLSAQIVAYEQYF. The CDR3 nucleotides read TGTGCCAGCAGTTTATCTGCCCAGATTGTTGCCTACGAGCAGTACTTC.

The table lists this clone with many counts. The rearrangement links TRBV7-9 to TRBJ1-6, with D perhaps TRBD1 (6 bases). The CDR3 length is 13 residues. V was clipped by 4 bases and J by 10 bases, with 11 bases between them. The germline V gene encodes CDR1 SEHNR and CDR2 FQNEAQ (reference sequence). DNA for the CDR3: TGTGCCAGCAGCTCCGGACAGCCGTCACCCCTCCACTTT. Protein product: CASSSGQPSPLHF. Variable domain in full (rest from reference TRBV7-9 and TRBJ1-6): DTGVSQNPRHKITKRGQNVTFRCDPISEHNRLYWYRQTLGQGPEFLTYFQNEAQLEKSRLLSDRFSAERPKGSFSTLEIQRTEQGDSAMYLCASSSGQPSPLHFGNGTRLTVT.

The table lists this clone with a count of one. V usage is TRBV3-1 (or the pseudogene TRBV3-2) and J usage is TRBJ1-1, with D perhaps TRBD1 (5 bases). The CDR3 is 13 residues long. Germline loops: CDR1 LGHDT, CDR2 YNNKEL (reference sequence). Trimming took 5 bases from V and 2 from J, leaving 9 bases between them. DNA of the CDR3: TGTGCCAGCAGCAATAGGGGAAACACTGAAGCTTTCTTT. This sequence encodes CASSNRGNTEAFF.

The chain carries TRBV5-8 and TRBJ2-7, with 8 bases aligning to TRBD1. V trimming: 0 bases; J trimming: 4 bases; junction bases outside the gene matches: 9. CDR1 and CDR2 from the germline V gene are SGHTS and YDEGEE. This CDR3 is built from 16 residues. The CDR3 reads CASSLGTRGRRYEQYF. The CDR3, as DNA: TGTGCCAGCAGCTTGGGTACCAGGGGGCGCAGGTACGAGCAGTACTTC.

The V gene is TRBV2, the J gene TRBJ2-1; no firm D call. V dropped 4 bases and J dropped 7 bases, with 17 bases sitting between them. CDR1 and CDR2 (germline): SNHLY, FYNNEI. The CDR3 sequence is 15 residues long. The CDR3 sequence: CASSAQRFNGNEQFF. In DNA, the CDR3 is TGTGCCAGCAGTGCTCAGCGCTTTAATGGGAATGAGCAGTTCTTC.

V and J are TRBV27 and TRBJ1-2; 8 bases are shared with TRBD1. V lost 1 base, J lost 1 base, and 8 bases stayed unmatched. This CDR3 comprises 17 residues. Per germline, CDR1 MNHEY and CDR2 SMNVEV (reference sequence). This CDR3 is CASSLYWGTGSNYGYTF. In nucleotides, the CDR3 is TGTGCCAGCAGTTTATACTGGGGGACAGGTAGTAACTATGGCTACACCTTC.

V is TRBV4-2 and J is TRBJ2-1; D not resolved. Germline V gene sequence: CDR1 LGHNA, CDR2 YNFKEQ. This CDR3 is built from 15 residues. The V gene lost 0 bases and the J gene lost 2 bases, with 8 bases spanning the gap. CDR3 sequence (DNA): TGTGCCAGCAGCCAAGATGTGGCCCCCTACAATGAGCAGTTCTTC. As protein: CASSQDVAPYNEQFF.

The V call is TRBV5-1, the J call TRBJ1-5; D is perhaps TRBD1 (6 bases). V lost 3 bases and J lost 7, with 11 bases in between. CDR1 and CDR2 (germline): SGHRS, YFSETQ. The CDR3 sequence is 13 residues long. DNA of the CDR3: TGCGCCAGCAGCTGGGGACAATCGCAGCCCCAGCATTTT. Protein product: CASSWGQSQPQHF.

This chain joins TRBV11-2 and TRBJ2-1, with a tentative D call TRBD1 (5 bases). V was clipped by 2 bases and J by 2 bases, with 16 bases between them. Germline loops: CDR1 SGHAT, CDR2 FQNNGV. This CDR3 region has 17 residues. Here the CDR3 reads CASSLTEGVIAYNEQFF. Here the CDR3 DNA reads TGTGCCAGCAGCTTAACGGAAGGGGTGATTGCCTACAATGAGCAGTTCTTC.

This clone was seen a few times. The chain has TRBV4-1 and TRBJ1-1; tentative D call: TRBD1 (5 bases). Germline-derived CDR1 and CDR2 are MGHRA and YSYEKL. CDR3 size: 14 residues. Trimming shortened V by 2 bases and J by 5 bases, and 12 bases separated the two germline ends. The CDR3: CASSQSRARTEAFF. The DNA for the CDR3 is TGCGCCAGCAGCCAAAGCAGGGCTAGGACTGAAGCTTTCTTT.

V and J are TRBV5-1 and TRBJ2-1; 13 bases are shared with TRBD2. The length of the CDR3 is 17 residues. CDR1 and CDR2 (germline): SGHRS, YFSETQ. V lost 4 bases to trimming and J lost 10 bases; unmatched junction nucleotides: 14. CDR3 DNA: TGCGCCAGCAGCCCGGGACCTGGACTAGCGGGAGAAGGGGAGCAGTTCTTC. Protein sequence: CASSPGPGLAGEGEQFF.

The gene calls are TRBV7-2 and TRBJ2-1; 8 nucleotides agree with TRBD2. Trimming at V came to 3 bases and at J to 4 bases, leaving 5 bases not matched to a gene. The CDR3 is 15 residues long. Germline loops: CDR1 SGHTA, CDR2 FQGNSA. This CDR3 reads CASSLGLVGYNEQFF. The DNA of the CDR3 is TGTGCCAGCAGCTTGGGACTAGTAGGTTACAATGAGCAGTTCTTC.

This chain uses TRBV7-5 with TRBJ2-2; the table's D call, TRBD2, was not checked against the DNA. TRBV7-5 is a documented pseudogene. CDR3 length equals 17 residues. The CDR3 DNA sequence: TGTGCCAGAAGCTTACCTCTCCGACTAGCGGGAGCCGGGGAGCTGTTTTTT. Translation gives CARSLPLRLAGAGELFF.